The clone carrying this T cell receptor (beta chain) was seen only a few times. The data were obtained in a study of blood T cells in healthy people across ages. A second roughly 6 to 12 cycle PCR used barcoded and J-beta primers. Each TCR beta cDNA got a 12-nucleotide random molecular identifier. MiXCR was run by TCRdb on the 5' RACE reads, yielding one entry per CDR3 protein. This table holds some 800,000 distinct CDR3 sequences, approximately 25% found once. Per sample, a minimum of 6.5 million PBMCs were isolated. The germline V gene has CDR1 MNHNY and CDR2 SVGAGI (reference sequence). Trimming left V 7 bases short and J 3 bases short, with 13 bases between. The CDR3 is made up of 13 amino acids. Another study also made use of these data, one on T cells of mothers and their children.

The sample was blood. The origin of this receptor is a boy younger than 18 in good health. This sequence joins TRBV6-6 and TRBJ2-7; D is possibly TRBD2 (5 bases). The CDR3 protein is CASTGKGGYEQYF. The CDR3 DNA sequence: TGTGCCAGCACGGGGAAAGGAGGCTACGAGCAGTACTTC.